This T cell receptor beta chain was captured in a study of control samples from healthy donors and cancer patients. Sequencing was performed with immunoSEQ multiplex PCR; in TCRdb, only in-frame clones are kept and a portion is missing. The data hold more than 85,000 clones, with roughly 84% observed a single time. The CDR3 is made up of 16 amino acids, end residues included. The germline CDR1 and CDR2 sequences are MNHEY and SMNVEV (reference sequence). As for this clone: No DNA is shown, since the ends of the CDR3 on it are uncertain; the CDR3 is the one TCRdb lists.

This sequence was found in a man in his 70s with lung cancer. This sequence joins TRBV27 and TRBJ2-2; the table assigns TRBD1, which was not confirmed against the DNA. The sequenced sample was PBMCs. CDR3 residues: CASSFSGQGVSGELFF.